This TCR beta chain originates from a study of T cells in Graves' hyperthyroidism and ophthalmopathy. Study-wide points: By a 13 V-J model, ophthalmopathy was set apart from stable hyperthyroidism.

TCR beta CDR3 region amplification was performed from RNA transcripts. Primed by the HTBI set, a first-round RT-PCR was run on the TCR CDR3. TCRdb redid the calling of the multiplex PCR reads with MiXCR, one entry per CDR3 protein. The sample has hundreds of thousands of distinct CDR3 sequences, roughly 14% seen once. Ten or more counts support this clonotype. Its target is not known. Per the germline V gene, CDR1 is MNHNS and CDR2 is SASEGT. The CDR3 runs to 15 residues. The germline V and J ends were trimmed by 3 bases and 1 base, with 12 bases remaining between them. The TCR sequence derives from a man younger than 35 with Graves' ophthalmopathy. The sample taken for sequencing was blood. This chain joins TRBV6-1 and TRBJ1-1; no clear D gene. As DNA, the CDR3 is TGTGCCAGCAGTGATCCTTGGGCAGGGAACACTGAAGCTTTCTTT. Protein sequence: CASSDPWAGNTEAFF.